The rows below give T cell receptor beta chains drawn from one sample of a study of T cell responses to AZD1222 COVID-19 vaccine. Repertoires were generated with immunoSEQ multiplex PCR, while TCRdb's copy carries only in-frame clones and drops some. This sample carries around 89,000 clones, more than 75% of them seen once, and the ten largest clones take 10%. The material was peripheral blood, obtained on day 0 of AZD1222 vaccination. The receptors were gathered from an adult in good health. Both conserved end residues are part of each CDR3. A D gene is named only where the DNA matches it firmly. For some rows the clone size is stated as once, few or many, or as a class when expanded; others skip it.

j_call d_call v_call clone_size cdr3_nt cdr3_aa
TRBJ2-7 TRBD1 TRBV28 few TGTGCCACAGCCCTCGGGCAGGGGGCACAAGAGCAGTACTTC CATALGQGAQEQYF
TRBJ1-1 TRBD1 TRBV7-3 NA TGTGCCAGCGGAGAGGGGGCGAACACTGAAGCTTTCTTT CASGEGANTEAFF
TRBJ2-7 NA TRBV7-2 NA TGTGCCAGCAGCCTGCAGGGACCTTTGGACGAGCAGTACTTC CASSLQGPLDEQYF
TRBJ1-4 TRBD1 TRBV9 NA TGTGCCAGCAGCGGGGACAGGGCGAATGAAAAACTGTTTTTT CASSGDRANEKLFF
TRBJ1-5 TRBD1 TRBV12-3/TRBV12-4 once TGTGCCAGCAGTTCCTTGGGACAGACCCAGCATTTT CASSSLGQTQHF
TRBJ2-1 NA TRBV19 NA TGTGCCAGTAGTATCGAGGACGCCGACAATGAGCAGTTCTTC CASSIEDADNEQFF
TRBJ1-1 NA TRBV6-1 once TGTGCCAGCAGTGAAGGACGGATGAACACTGAAGCTTTCTTT CASSEGRMNTEAFF
TRBJ2-2 NA TRBV7-3 NA TGTGCCAGCAGGTTGGACAGGAACACCGGGGAGCTGTTTTTT CASRLDRNTGELFF
TRBJ2-7 TRBD2 TRBV7-2 NA TGTGCCAGCAGCCCCCTGACTAGCGGGCCAACCTACGAGCAGTACTTC CASSPLTSGPTYEQYF
TRBJ1-2 TRBD1 TRBV29-1 NA TGCAGCGTTGTTGGACAGGGTTCGTCTGGCTACACCTTC CSVVGQGSSGYTF
TRBJ2-1 TRBD2 TRBV7-9 NA TGTGCCAGCAGCTTAGGGTCGGGGGGCAATGAGCAGTTCTTC CASSLGSGGNEQFF
TRBJ2-2 NA TRBV11-2 NA TGTGCCAGCAGCTTTCAGGGGACCGGGGAGCTGTTTTTT CASSFQGTGELFF
TRBJ1-2 NA TRBV3-1/TRBV3-2 NA TGTGCCAGCAGCCAAGGATACAGGACCGTGGACTACACCTTC CASSQGYRTVDYTF
TRBJ2-5 NA TRBV5-1 once TGCGCCAGCAGCCCCGTCAGAACGGGAGTGGAGACCCAGTACTTC CASSPVRTGVETQYF
TRBJ1-1 NA TRBV6-6 NA TGTGCCAGCAGTTACTTTACGGGGGGAGCTGAAGCTTTCTTT CASSYFTGGAEAFF
TRBJ1-2 NA TRBV28 NA TGTGCCAGCAGTTACCTCCGGCGGCGGTCCTCCTATGGCTACACCTTC CASSYLRRRSSYGYTF
TRBJ2-7 TRBD2 TRBV19 NA TGTGCCAGTAGTTCAGGGACTAGCGACCGCTACGAGCAGTACTTC CASSSGTSDRYEQYF
TRBJ1-1 TRBD1 TRBV24-1 NA TGTGCCACCAGTGATACGGGACAGATGAACACTGAAGCTTTCTTT CATSDTGQMNTEAFF
TRBJ2-3 TRBD1 TRBV5-6 NA TGTGCCAGCAGCTTGGCCACGCAGGGGGCAACAGATACGCAGTATTTT CASSLATQGATDTQYF
TRBJ2-2 NA TRBV7-2 NA TGTGCCAGCAGCTTAGCGCTAGGGATTGTCGGGGAGCTGTTTTTT CASSLALGIVGELFF
TRBJ2-7 TRBD1 TRBV10-2 NA TGCGCCAGCAGTCCTTCACCGGGACAGGGGTACGAGCAGTACTTC CASSPSPGQGYEQYF
TRBJ2-1 TRBD2 TRBV3-1/TRBV3-2 NA TGTGCCAGCAGCCAAGTTTCCAGCGGGGCCTACAATGAGCAGTTCTTC CASSQVSSGAYNEQFF
TRBJ1-2 NA TRBV5-6 NA TGTGCCAGCTCGAGGTGGGCAAACAGCAACTATGGCTACACCTTC CASSRWANSNYGYTF
TRBJ1-5 NA TRBV18 NA TGTGCCAGCCAGGAGGATTATAGCAATCAGCCCCAGCATTTT CASQEDYSNQPQHF
TRBJ2-2 TRBD2 TRBV27 NA TGTGCCAGCAGTTTGGGCGGGGGCACCGGGGAGCTGTTTTTT CASSLGGGTGELFF
TRBJ2-3 NA TRBV2 NA TGTGCCAGCAGACCCAGGACTAGCACAGATACGCAGTATTTT CASRPRTSTDTQYF
TRBJ2-1 TRBD2 TRBV11-1 NA TGTGCCAGCAGCCCCTGGTGGACTAGCGGGAGGGGGGAGCAGTTCTTC CASSPWWTSGRGEQFF
TRBJ1-1 TRBD1 TRBV27 NA TGTGCCAGCAGTTCGGACACCGATGGACAGGGACGAGGAGCTTTCTTT CASSSDTDGQGRGAFF
TRBJ1-1 NA TRBV7-6 NA TGTGCCAGCAGCTTAGCGGGGGGGACCACTGAAGCTTTCTTT CASSLAGGTTEAFF
TRBJ1-4 NA TRBV13 NA TGTGCCAGAGGGGCAGGCTTAACTAATGAAAAACTGTTTTTT CARGAGLTNEKLFF
TRBJ1-2 NA TRBV4-1 NA TGCGCCAGCAGCCAAGATCGGTCACAAGTGGGCAGGGGAAGTTATGGCTACACCTTC CASSQDRSQVGRGSYGYTF
TRBJ2-1 NA TRBV5-8 NA TGTGCCAGCAGCTTCGCCCGAACCGGGACATCCTACAATGAGCAGTTCTTC CASSFARTGTSYNEQFF
TRBJ2-7 NA TRBV4-2 once TGTGCCAGCAGCCAAGATCCGAGCAGTTCCTACGAGCAGTACTTC CASSQDPSSSYEQYF
TRBJ1-6 NA TRBV6-1 NA TGTGCCAGCAGTGAGCAAACAGGCTATAATTCACCCCTCCACTTT CASSEQTGYNSPLHF
TRBJ2-3 NA TRBV6-5 NA TGTGCCAGCAGTACTGACGGAGATACGCAGTATTTT CASSTDGDTQYF
TRBJ2-3 TRBD2 TRBV15 NA TGTGCCACCAGCCGGGGACTAGCGGGAGATACAGATACGCAGTATTTT CATSRGLAGDTDTQYF
TRBJ1-6 TRBD1 TRBV28 NA TGTGCCAGCACTACCGCCGGAGGGGGCAGCTCACCCCTCCACTTT CASTTAGGGSSPLHF
TRBJ1-2 NA TRBV5-4 NA TGTGCCAGCAGCACCCCGACCGGCAACTATGGCTACACCTTC CASSTPTGNYGYTF
TRBJ1-3 NA TRBV5-1 NA TGCGCCAGCAGCGACCCCGCAGGATCTTGGGGGAACACCATATATTTT CASSDPAGSWGNTIYF
TRBJ2-1 NA TRBV9 NA TGTGCCAGCAGCTCGGACCAGACTGACAATGAGCAGTTCTTC CASSSDQTDNEQFF
TRBJ1-3 NA TRBV30 NA TGTGCCTGGGCTCATGGCCCTGAACGGGGGCCTTCTGGAAACACCATATATTTT CAWAHGPERGPSGNTIYF
TRBJ2-6 TRBD2 TRBV5-1 NA TGCGCCAGCAGCCTGACTAGCGGGAGTAGGACTGGGGCCAACGTCCTGACTTTC CASSLTSGSRTGANVLTF
TRBJ1-2 NA TRBV2 once TGTGCCAGCAGATCCGTGGGGGTTGGTGGCTACACCTTC CASRSVGVGGYTF